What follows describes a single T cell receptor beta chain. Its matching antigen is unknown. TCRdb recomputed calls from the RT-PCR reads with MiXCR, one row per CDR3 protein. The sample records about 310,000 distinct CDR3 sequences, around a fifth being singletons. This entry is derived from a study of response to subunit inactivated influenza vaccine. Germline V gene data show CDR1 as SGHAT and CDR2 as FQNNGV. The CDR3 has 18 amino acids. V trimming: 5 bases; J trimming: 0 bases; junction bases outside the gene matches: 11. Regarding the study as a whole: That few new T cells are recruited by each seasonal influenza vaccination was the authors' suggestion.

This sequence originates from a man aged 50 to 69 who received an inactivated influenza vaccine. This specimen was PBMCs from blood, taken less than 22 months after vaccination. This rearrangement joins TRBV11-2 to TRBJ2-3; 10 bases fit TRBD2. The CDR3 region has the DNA TGTGCCAGCAGCCTGAAAACACTAGCGGGGCCTAGCACAGATACGCAGTATTTT. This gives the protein CASSLKTLAGPSTDTQYF.